These 8 T cell receptor beta chains came from one sample sequenced in a study of cytomegalovirus exposure and HLA in healthy donors. Measured with immunoSEQ multiplex PCR; TCRdb has only the in-frame clones, and not every one. The sample lists 60,000 to 70,000 clones, 75% to 90% seen once, with 1.5% to 2% in the top ten. The sequencing input was PBMCs. The receptors shown here come from a woman aged 18-29 years in good health and CMV-seronegative.

The chain is built from TRBV4-3 and TRBJ2-7; 8 nucleotides align to TRBD1. V lost 0 bases, J lost 5 bases, and 3 bases stayed unmatched. This CDR3 has 14 amino acids. CDR1 is LGHNA and CDR2 is YSLEER in the germline V gene. The CDR3 loop is CASSQDRTGHEQYF. Written as DNA, the CDR3 is TGCGCCAGCAGCCAAGATAGGACAGGGCACGAGCAGTACTTC.

The chain employs TRBV4-1 and TRBJ1-3; 7 bases fit TRBD1. The CDR3 runs 17 residues. J gave up 7 bases and V 4 bases, and 16 bases lay outside the gene matches. The V gene's germline CDR1 is MGHRA and CDR2 YSYEKL. The chain's CDR3 is CASSRSGDRPPGNTIYF. The DNA for the CDR3 is TGCGCCAGCAGCCGTTCCGGGGACAGACCTCCGGGGAACACCATATATTTT.

This chain uses TRBV9 with TRBJ2-1; TRBD2 matches 9 bases. The CDR3 spans 13 residues. The germline gives CDR1 SGDLS, CDR2 YYNGEE. V was pared by 2 bases and J by 15 bases, with 9 bases of the junction left unmatched. For the CDR3, the DNA is TGTGCCAGCAGCGTTAGCGGGAGCGCGGTGCTGTTCTTC. The encoded protein is CASSVSGSAVLFF.

The J gene is TRBJ1-1, the V gene TRBV6-5, with D hard to call. This CDR3 contains 15 residues. CDR1 and CDR2 from the germline V gene are MNHEY and SVGAGI. The V gene lost 0 bases and the J gene lost 10 bases, with 18 bases spanning the gap. The CDR3 loop reads CASSYSIGALSGAFF. CDR3 sequence (DNA): TGTGCCAGCAGTTACTCGATCGGCGCCCTTTCAGGAGCTTTCTTT.

CDR3 coding DNA: TGCGCCAGCAGCCAGGGACTAGCGGGGTTCTACAATGAGCAGTTCTTC. Protein product: CASSQGLAGFYNEQFF. The chain combines TRBV4-1 with TRBJ2-1, with 13 bases matching TRBD2. V dropped 3 bases and J dropped 3; count of bases not matched to a gene: 2. The CDR3 consists of 16 residues. Looked up from germline, CDR1 is MGHRA and CDR2 is YSYEKL.

This chain links TRBV29-1 with TRBJ2-4; 10 bases are a match to TRBD1. The CDR3 runs 15 residues. J gave up 9 bases and V 0 bases, and 8 bases lay outside the gene matches. Germline lookup yields CDR1 SQVTM and CDR2 ANQGSEA. This CDR3 is CSVEDYGDRGVIQYF. The CDR3 nucleotides read TGCAGCGTTGAAGATTATGGGGACAGGGGCGTCATTCAGTACTTC.

The chain carries TRBV2 and TRBJ2-1, with 13 nucleotides matching TRBD2. V was clipped by 3 bases and J by 6 bases; unmatched bases: 14. Germline lookup yields CDR1 SNHLY and CDR2 FYNNEI. There are 19 residues in the CDR3. CDR3 protein: CASSDPRGKLAGGVNEQFF. CDR3 nucleotide sequence: TGTGCCAGCAGTGATCCCCGGGGTAAACTAGCGGGAGGGGTCAATGAGCAGTTCTTC. Using reference TRBV2 and TRBJ2-1 for the parts outside the CDR3, the full variable domain is EPEVTQTPSHQVTQMGQEVILRCVPISNHLYFYWYRQILGQKVEFLVSFYNNEISEKSEIFDDQFSVERPDGSNFTLKIRSTKLEDSAMYFCASSDPRGKLAGGVNEQFFGPGTRLTVL.

The rearrangement links TRBV2 to TRBJ1-2; D not certain. Trimming took 0 bases from V and 2 from J, leaving 4 bases between them. Looked up from germline, CDR1 is SNHLY and CDR2 is FYNNEI. The CDR3 is 13 amino acids. As DNA, the CDR3 is TGTGCCAGCAGTGAAGCAGAGAACTATGGCTACACCTTC. It codes for CASSEAENYGYTF.